This TCR beta chain was sequenced in a study of cytotoxic CD8 clonotypes in ibrutinib-treated CLL. Study summary: Outcomes included some 24 partial and 2 complete responses; after median roughly 71 months, 14 stayed remitted and 12 progressed.

Clones were sequenced by immunoSEQ multiplex PCR, and TCRdb holds only the in-frame ones, with some missing. This sample has some 150,000 clones, with about 80% found just once. Points from the study as a whole: The clonality rise at ibrutinib response reflected private clonotype expansion. T-cell clonality at baseline went above that of age-matched healthy donors and rose and fell with circulating CD8+ T-cell counts.

This clone was detected once. Its antigen is as yet unknown. With 2 bases removed from V and 4 bases from J, the gap between germline ends came to 9 bases. The CDR3 extends over 13 amino acids. Looked up from germline, CDR1 is LNHNV and CDR2 is YYDKDF (reference sequence). The clonotype was recovered from a human donor with chronic lymphocytic leukemia. This chain connects TRBV15 to TRBJ2-7; D is unresolved. Material: PBMCs, obtained after 12 months of ibrutinib treatment. The CDR3 loop is CATSRPDTYEQYF. In DNA form, the CDR3 reads TGTGCCACCAGCAGACCAGACACATACGAGCAGTACTTC.